This T cell receptor (beta chain) was identified in a study of CD8 T cells in Susac syndrome. Study overall: At the time of blood draw, patients with Susac syndrome were therapy-naive, receiving corticosteroids, or receiving intravenous immunoglobulin alone. Study-wide results and limits: Clonal expansion of Susac CD8+ cells peaked in TEMRA cells, and it also peaked in active patients.

Details on this clonotype: Its antigen is as yet unknown.

The length of the CDR3 is 12 residues. From germline, CDR1 is SGHAT and CDR2 FQNNGV. Trimming pared 3 bases from V and 8 bases from J, leaving 10 bases between. An amount of RNA that ranged from roughly 0.5 to 1 ug was reverse transcribed with random hexamers. MiXCR, applied by TCRdb to the immunoSEQ multiplex PCR reads, yields one record per CDR3 protein. The data contain about 83,000 distinct CDR3 sequences, around 96% of them singletons. Fulfillment of recently defined diagnostic criteria for definite or probable disease was shown by the patients with Susac syndrome. The clonotype originates from a human donor with Susac syndrome. V usage is TRBV11-2 and J usage is TRBJ1-2, with D tentatively TRBD1 (6 bases). Sample: CD8+ T cells from PBMCs. The CDR3 protein is CASSLGTRGYTF. The CDR3, as DNA: TGTGCCAGCAGCTTGGGGACACGCGGCTACACCTTC.